This passage covers 17 T cell receptor beta chains from one sample sequenced in a study of blood T cell repertoires in COVID-19. Generated by immunoSEQ multiplex PCR, the TCRdb table keeps only in-frame clones and is missing some. The sample lists about 240,000 clones; around nine tenths were seen once. The source material was PBMCs or T cells enriched from blood (not recorded which). The source is a man aged 35-49 years who had recovered from COVID-19.

The chain carries TRBV9 and TRBJ1-1; 11 bases agree with TRBD1. V shed 4 bases and J 1 base; nucleotides not matched to a gene: 6. The CDR3 sequence is 16 residues long. Germline V gives CDR1 SGDLS, CDR2 YYNGEE. CDR3 nucleotides: TGTGCCAGCAGCCCCGGGACAGGGGGGGCGAACACTGAAGCTTTCTTT. Protein: CASSPGTGGANTEAFF.

The chain combines TRBV29-1 with TRBJ2-3; 11 bases are a match to TRBD2. Germline CDR1 SQVTM, CDR2 ANQGSEA. This CDR3 comprises 17 residues. The junction had 14 bases not matched to a gene; V was cut back by 6 bases and J by 3 bases. The chain's CDR3 is CSVGLAGDDIRTDTQYF. CDR3 sequence (DNA): TGCAGCGTCGGACTAGCGGGTGACGATATTAGGACAGATACGCAGTATTTT.

The chain couples TRBV28 to TRBJ2-3, with 10 bases fitting TRBD1. After removal of 6 bases from V and 6 bases from J, the junction contained 9 bases not matched to a gene. The germline V gene encodes CDR1 MDHEN and CDR2 SYDVKM. This CDR3 is 15 amino acids long. The CDR3 here is CASRPWTGGKDTQYF. CDR3 coding DNA: TGTGCCAGCAGGCCCTGGACAGGGGGTAAGGATACGCAGTATTTT.

J is TRBJ1-3 and V is TRBV28; weak D call: TRBD1 (5 bases). The V gene lost 3 bases and the J gene lost 4 bases, with 16 bases spanning the gap. The CDR3 consists of 16 residues. Germline lookup yields CDR1 MDHEN and CDR2 SYDVKM. CDR3 protein: CASSFPGLGFGNTIYF. The CDR3 DNA follows: TGTGCCAGCAGTTTCCCAGGGTTGGGCTTCGGAAACACCATATATTTT.

The chain couples TRBV6-1 to TRBJ1-6; 7 bases are shared with TRBD1. CDR1 is MNHNS, CDR2 SASEGT, per germline. The V gene end was trimmed by 4 bases and the J gene end by 0 bases; junction bases not matched to a gene: 6. The CDR3 runs to 17 residues. The CDR3 region has the DNA TGTGCCAGCAGTGGAGTGGACAGGAGCTCCTATAATTCACCCCTCCACTTT. It specifies CASSGVDRSSYNSPLHF.

The chain links TRBV10-1 to TRBJ1-2; no firm D call. CDR3 length: 11 amino acids. Looked up from germline, CDR1 is WNHNN and CDR2 is SYGVQD (reference sequence). Trimming took 3 bases from V and 8 from J, leaving 7 bases between them. For the CDR3, the DNA is TGCGCCAGCAGTGACGGAGAGGGCTACACCTTC. Amino acid sequence: CASSDGEGYTF.

This rearrangement joins TRBV11-2 to TRBJ2-1; 9 bases map to TRBD1. This CDR3 contains 13 residues. Unmatched junction bases numbered 3, after V lost 4 bases and J lost 8 bases. Per the germline V gene, CDR1 is SGHAT and CDR2 is FQNNGV. The CDR3 here is CASSSTGGDEQFF. The CDR3, as DNA: TGTGCCAGCAGCTCGACAGGGGGGGATGAGCAGTTCTTC.

V is TRBV5-1 and J is TRBJ2-1; D ambiguous. Trimming stripped 0 bases from V and 3 bases from J, with 10 bases between. The germline V gene has CDR1 SGHRS and CDR2 YFSETQ. The CDR3 runs to 15 residues. Here the CDR3 reads CASSLEQHLYNEQFF. CDR3 coding DNA: TGCGCCAGCAGCTTGGAACAGCACCTCTACAATGAGCAGTTCTTC.

The chain is built from TRBV7-3 and TRBJ2-2; no clear D gene. The CDR3 covers 12 residues. Germline CDR1 is SGHTA and CDR2 is FQGTGA. The ends were cut back, 2 bases at V and 5 bases at J, with 3 bases in the middle. CDR3 loop: CASSLQTGELFF. The CDR3 nucleotides are TGTGCCAGCAGCTTACAGACCGGGGAGCTGTTTTTT. Complete variable domain (other parts from reference TRBV7-3 and TRBJ2-2): GAGVSQTPSNKVTEKGKYVELRCDPISGHTALYWYRQSLGQGPEFLIYFQGTGAADDSGLPNDRFFAVRPEGSVSTLKIQRTERGDSAVYLCASSLQTGELFFGEGSRLTVL.

This chain uses TRBV27 with TRBJ2-5; D is possibly TRBD2 (6 bases). Looked up from germline, CDR1 is MNHEY and CDR2 is SMNVEV (reference sequence). The CDR3 is 14 amino acids. Trimming pared 4 bases from V and 5 bases from J, leaving 14 bases between. The DNA of the CDR3 is TGTGCCAGCAGTTCAGGGACTCTGGGGGAGACCCAGTACTTC. Protein sequence: CASSSGTLGETQYF.

The chain uses TRBV7-3 and TRBJ1-6; weak D call: TRBD1 (5 bases). Germline lookup yields CDR1 SGHTA and CDR2 FQGTGA. The CDR3 is 15 residues long. V dropped 2 bases and J dropped 7 bases, with 12 bases sitting between them. The DNA of the CDR3 is TGTGCCAGCAGCTTAGGCCCAGGGAGGAATTCACCCCTCCACTTT. This sequence encodes CASSLGPGRNSPLHF. Complete variable domain (other parts from reference TRBV7-3 and TRBJ1-6): GAGVSQTPSNKVTEKGKYVELRCDPISGHTALYWYRQSLGQGPEFLIYFQGTGAADDSGLPNDRFFAVRPEGSVSTLKIQRTERGDSAVYLCASSLGPGRNSPLHFGNGTRLTVT.

This chain links TRBV5-1 with TRBJ2-3; possibly TRBD1 for D (6 bases). V was cut by 3 bases and J by 5 bases, with 13 bases left in between. The CDR3 spans 14 residues. CDR1 and CDR2 from the germline V gene are SGHRS and YFSETQ. The CDR3, as DNA: TGCGCCAGCAGCTCACAGGGCGAGGTAGATACGCAGTATTTT. Protein product: CASSSQGEVDTQYF.

This sequence joins TRBV5-5 and TRBJ2-3; the D is unclear. CDR1 and CDR2 from the germline V gene are SGHKS and YYEKEE (reference sequence). Trimming removed 3 bases from V and 4 bases from J, with 15 bases in between. The CDR3 is 15 amino acids. This CDR3 reads CASSSVMVTPDTQYF. In nucleotides, the CDR3 is TGTGCCAGCAGCTCAGTTATGGTGACACCAGATACGCAGTATTTT.

This clone was seen only once. The rearrangement uses TRBV12-2 and TRBJ1-4; the table assigns TRBD1, which was not confirmed against the DNA. TRBV12-2 is a recognized pseudogene. The length of the CDR3 is 18 residues. Here the CDR3 reads CASRLGGPGGEYGEKLFF. The CDR3 region has the DNA TGTGCAAGTCGCTTAGGAGGTCCAGGGGGTGAATACGGTGAAAAACTGTTTTTT.

V gene TRBV28 combines with J gene TRBJ2-1, with a tentative D call TRBD2 (7 bases). From germline, CDR1 is MDHEN and CDR2 SYDVKM. The germline V and J ends were trimmed by 2 bases and 3 bases, with 20 bases remaining between them. The CDR3 has 18 residues. The DNA for the CDR3 is TGTGCCAGCAGTTTAGCCCCCAGTGGGGGGGCCTACTACAATGAGCAGTTCTTC. This gives the protein CASSLAPSGGAYYNEQFF.

The rearrangement links TRBV6-5 to TRBJ1-1; no clear D. From germline, CDR1 is MNHEY and CDR2 SVGAGI. The CDR3 is 13 amino acids. The germline V and J ends were trimmed by 11 bases and 1 base, with 14 bases remaining between them. DNA of the CDR3: TGTGCCTCCCGGGTGGTAGAGAACACTGAAGCTTTCTTT. This translates into CASRVVENTEAFF.

This clone has just one count. The rearrangement uses TRBV20-1 and TRBJ2-7; D gene ambiguous. CDR3 length: 14 residues. V lost 4 bases and J lost 4, with 17 bases in between. CDR1 is DFQATT, CDR2 SNEGSKA, per germline (reference sequence). The CDR3 DNA reads as TGCAGTGCTAATGAGGCCCGAATCTTTTACGAGCAGTACTTC. Translating it yields CSANEARIFYEQYF.